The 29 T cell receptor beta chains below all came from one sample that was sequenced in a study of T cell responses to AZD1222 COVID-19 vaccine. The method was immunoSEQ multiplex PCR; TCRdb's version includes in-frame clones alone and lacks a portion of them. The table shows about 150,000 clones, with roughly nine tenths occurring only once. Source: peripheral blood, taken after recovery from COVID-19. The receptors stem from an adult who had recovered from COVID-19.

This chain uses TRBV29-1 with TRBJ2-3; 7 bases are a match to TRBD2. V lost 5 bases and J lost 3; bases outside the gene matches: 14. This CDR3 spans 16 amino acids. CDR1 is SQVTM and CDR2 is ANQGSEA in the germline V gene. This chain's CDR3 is CSVSSLGGGSTDTQYF. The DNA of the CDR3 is TGCAGCGTTTCCAGCCTTGGCGGGGGTTCGACAGATACGCAGTATTTT.

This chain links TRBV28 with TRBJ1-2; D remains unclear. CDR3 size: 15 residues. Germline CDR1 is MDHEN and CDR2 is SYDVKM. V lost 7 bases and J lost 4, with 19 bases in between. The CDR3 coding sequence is TGTGCCAGCACCCTCCCGGGAGCCCGACTCTATGGCTACACCTTC. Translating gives CASTLPGARLYGYTF.

The CDR3 DNA reads TGTGCCAGCAGCTTAGGGCGGACAGGGGGCGCTTCCTCACCCTACGAGCAGTACTTC. Translating gives CASSLGRTGGASSPYEQYF. The chain uses TRBV11-2 and TRBJ2-7; TRBD1 matches 11 bases. Germline V gene data show CDR1 as SGHAT and CDR2 as FQNNGV. The CDR3 length is 19 residues. The ends lost 1 base at V and 2 bases at J; junction bases unmatched: 13.

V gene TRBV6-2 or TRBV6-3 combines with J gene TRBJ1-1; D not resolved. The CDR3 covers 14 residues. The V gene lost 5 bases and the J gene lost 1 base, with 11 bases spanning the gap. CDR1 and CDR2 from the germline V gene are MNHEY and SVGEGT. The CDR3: CASSILKGNTEAFF. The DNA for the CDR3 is TGTGCCAGCAGTATCCTTAAAGGGAACACTGAAGCTTTCTTT.

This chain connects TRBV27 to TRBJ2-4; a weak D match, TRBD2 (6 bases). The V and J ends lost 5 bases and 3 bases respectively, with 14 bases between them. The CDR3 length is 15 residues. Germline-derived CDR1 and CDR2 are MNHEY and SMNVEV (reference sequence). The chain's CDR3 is CASSKGLWGKNIQYF. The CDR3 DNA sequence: TGTGCCAGCAGTAAAGGACTATGGGGCAAAAACATTCAGTACTTC.

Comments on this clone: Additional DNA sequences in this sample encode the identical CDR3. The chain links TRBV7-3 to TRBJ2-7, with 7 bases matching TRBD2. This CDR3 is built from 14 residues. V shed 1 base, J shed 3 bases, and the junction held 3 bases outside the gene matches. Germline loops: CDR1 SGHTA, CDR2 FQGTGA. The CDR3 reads CASSLNPGGYEQYF. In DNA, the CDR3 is TGTGCCAGCAGCTTAAATCCGGGGGGCTACGAGCAGTACTTC.

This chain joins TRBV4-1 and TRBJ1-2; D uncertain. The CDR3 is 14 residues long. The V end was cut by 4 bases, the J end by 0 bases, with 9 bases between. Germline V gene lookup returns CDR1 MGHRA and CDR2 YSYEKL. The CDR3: CASSLEIANYGYTF. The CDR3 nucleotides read TGCGCCAGCAGCCTAGAAATCGCTAACTATGGCTACACCTTC.

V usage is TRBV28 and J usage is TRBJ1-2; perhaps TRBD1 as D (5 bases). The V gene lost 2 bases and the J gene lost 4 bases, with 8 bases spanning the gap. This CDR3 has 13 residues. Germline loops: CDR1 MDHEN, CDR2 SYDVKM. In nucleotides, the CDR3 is TGTGCCAGCAGTTTAGGGGCAGTCTATGGCTACACCTTC. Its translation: CASSLGAVYGYTF.

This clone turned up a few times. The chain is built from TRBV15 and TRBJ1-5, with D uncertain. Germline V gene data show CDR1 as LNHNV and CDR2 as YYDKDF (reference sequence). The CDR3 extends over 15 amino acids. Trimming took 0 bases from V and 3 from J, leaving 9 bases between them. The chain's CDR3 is CATSRDNPLNQPQHF. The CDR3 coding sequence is TGTGCCACCAGCAGAGATAATCCTCTCAATCAGCCCCAGCATTTT.

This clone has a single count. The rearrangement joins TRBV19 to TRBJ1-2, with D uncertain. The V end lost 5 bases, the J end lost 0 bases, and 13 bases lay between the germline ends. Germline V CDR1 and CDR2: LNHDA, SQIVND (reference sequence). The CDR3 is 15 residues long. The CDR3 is CASSPRVETNYGYTF. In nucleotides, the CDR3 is TGTGCCAGTAGTCCACGGGTTGAAACTAACTATGGCTACACCTTC.

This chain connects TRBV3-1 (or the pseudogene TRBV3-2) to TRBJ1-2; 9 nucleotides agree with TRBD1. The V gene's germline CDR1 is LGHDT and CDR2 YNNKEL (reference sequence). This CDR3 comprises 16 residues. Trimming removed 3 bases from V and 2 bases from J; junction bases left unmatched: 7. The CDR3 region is CASSHRDRVPNYGYTF. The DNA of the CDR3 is TGTGCCAGCAGCCACAGGGACAGGGTCCCGAACTATGGCTACACCTTC.

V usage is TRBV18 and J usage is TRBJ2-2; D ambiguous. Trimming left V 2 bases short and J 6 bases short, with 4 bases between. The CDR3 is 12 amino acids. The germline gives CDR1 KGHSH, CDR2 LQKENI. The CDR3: CASSPEAGELFF. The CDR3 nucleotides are TGTGCCAGCTCACCAGAGGCCGGGGAGCTGTTTTTT. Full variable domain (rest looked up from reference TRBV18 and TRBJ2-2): NAGVMQNPRHLVRRRGQEARLRCSPMKGHSHVYWYRQLPEEGLKFMVYLQKENIIDESGMPKERFSAEFPKEGPSILRIQQVVRGDSAAYFCASSPEAGELFFGEGSRLTVL.

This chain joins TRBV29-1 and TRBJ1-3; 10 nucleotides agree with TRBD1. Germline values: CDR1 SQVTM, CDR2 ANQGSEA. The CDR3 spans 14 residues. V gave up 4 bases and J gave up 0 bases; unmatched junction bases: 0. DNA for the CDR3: TGCAGCGTTGGGACAGGGGGCTCTGGAAACACCATATATTTT. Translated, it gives CSVGTGGSGNTIYF.

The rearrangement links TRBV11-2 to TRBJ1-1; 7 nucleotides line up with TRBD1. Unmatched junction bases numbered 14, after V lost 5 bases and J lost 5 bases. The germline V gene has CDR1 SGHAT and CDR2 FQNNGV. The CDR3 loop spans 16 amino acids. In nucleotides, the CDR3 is TGTGCCAGCAGCCGCTTCTACAGGGGAGGAGGGACTGAAGCTTTCTTT. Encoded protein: CASSRFYRGGGTEAFF.

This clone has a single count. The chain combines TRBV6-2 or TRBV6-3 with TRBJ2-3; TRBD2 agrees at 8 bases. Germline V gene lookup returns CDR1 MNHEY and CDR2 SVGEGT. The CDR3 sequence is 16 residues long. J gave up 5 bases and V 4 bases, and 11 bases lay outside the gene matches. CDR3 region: CASSSGTRLAQDTQYF. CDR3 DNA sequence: TGTGCCAGCAGTTCGGGCACACGACTAGCGCAAGATACGCAGTATTTT.

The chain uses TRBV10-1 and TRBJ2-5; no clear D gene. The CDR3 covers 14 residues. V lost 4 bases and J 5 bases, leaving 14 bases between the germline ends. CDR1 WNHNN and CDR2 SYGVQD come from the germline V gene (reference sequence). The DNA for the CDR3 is TGCGCCAGCAGTGTGCTAGAGAGGATTGAGACCCAGTACTTC. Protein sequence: CASSVLERIETQYF.

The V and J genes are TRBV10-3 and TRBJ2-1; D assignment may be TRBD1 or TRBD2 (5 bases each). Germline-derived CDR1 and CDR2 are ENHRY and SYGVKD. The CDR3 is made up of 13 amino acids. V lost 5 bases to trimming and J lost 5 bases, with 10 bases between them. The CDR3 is CAISRDHNNEQFF. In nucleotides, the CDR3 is TGTGCCATCAGTCGGGACCATAACAATGAGCAGTTCTTC.

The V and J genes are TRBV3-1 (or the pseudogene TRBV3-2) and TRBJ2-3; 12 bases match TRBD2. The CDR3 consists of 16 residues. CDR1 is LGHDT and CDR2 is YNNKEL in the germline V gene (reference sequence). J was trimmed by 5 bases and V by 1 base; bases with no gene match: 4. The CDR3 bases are TGTGCCAGCAGCCAAGTTCCTAGCGGGGGGGGAGATACGCAGTATTTT. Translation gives CASSQVPSGGGDTQYF.

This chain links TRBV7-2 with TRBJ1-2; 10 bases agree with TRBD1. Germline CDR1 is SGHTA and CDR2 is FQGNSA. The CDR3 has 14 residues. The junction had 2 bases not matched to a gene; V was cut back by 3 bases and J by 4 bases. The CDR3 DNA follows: TGTGCCAGCAGCTTGACAGGGGGCCTCTATGGCTACACCTTC. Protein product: CASSLTGGLYGYTF. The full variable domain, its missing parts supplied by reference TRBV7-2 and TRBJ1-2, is GAGVSQSPSNKVTEKGKDVELRCDPISGHTALYWYRQSLGQGLEFLIYFQGNSAPDKSGLPSDRFSAERTGGSVSTLTIQRTQQEDSAVYLCASSLTGGLYGYTFGSGTRLTVV.

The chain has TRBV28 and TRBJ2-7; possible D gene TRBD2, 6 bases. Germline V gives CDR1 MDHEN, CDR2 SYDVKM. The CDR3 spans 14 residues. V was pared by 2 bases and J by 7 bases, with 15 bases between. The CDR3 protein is CASSLGGRRYEQYF. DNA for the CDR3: TGTGCCAGCAGTTTAGGGGGGAGACGATATGAGCAGTACTTC.

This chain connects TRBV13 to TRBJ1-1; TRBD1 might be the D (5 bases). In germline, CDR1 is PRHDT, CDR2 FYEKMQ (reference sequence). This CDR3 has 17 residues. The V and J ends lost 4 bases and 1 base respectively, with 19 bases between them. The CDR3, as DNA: TGTGCCAGCAGCTCAAGACAGACCGAGGCCAGGAACACTGAAGCTTTCTTT. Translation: CASSSRQTEARNTEAFF.

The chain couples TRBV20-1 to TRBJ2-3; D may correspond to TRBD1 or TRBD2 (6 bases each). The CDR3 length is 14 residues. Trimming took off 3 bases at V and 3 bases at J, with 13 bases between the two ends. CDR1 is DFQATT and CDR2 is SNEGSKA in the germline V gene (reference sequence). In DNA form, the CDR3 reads TGCAGTGCTAGTCGGGGGCCGATTACAGATACGCAGTATTTT. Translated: CSASRGPITDTQYF.

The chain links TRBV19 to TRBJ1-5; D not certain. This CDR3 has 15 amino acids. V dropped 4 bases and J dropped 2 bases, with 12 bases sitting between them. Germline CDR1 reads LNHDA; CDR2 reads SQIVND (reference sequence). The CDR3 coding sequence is TGTGCCAGTAGTACCCCGGGGATGGGCAATCAGCCCCAGCATTTT. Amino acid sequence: CASSTPGMGNQPQHF.

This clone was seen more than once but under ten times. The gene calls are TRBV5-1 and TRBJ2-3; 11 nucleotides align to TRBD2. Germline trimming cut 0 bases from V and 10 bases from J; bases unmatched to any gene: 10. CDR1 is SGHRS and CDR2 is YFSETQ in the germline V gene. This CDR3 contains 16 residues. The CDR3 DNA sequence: TGCGCCAGCAGCTTGGCCCTAGCGGGGGGCCCCCAATCGCAGTATTTT. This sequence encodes CASSLALAGGPQSQYF.

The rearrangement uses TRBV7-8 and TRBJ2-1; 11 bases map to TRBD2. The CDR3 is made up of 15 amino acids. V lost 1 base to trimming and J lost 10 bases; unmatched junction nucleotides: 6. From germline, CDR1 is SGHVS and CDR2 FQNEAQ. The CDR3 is CASSLESSGGIEQFF. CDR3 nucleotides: TGTGCCAGCAGCTTAGAGTCTAGCGGGGGGATAGAGCAGTTCTTC.

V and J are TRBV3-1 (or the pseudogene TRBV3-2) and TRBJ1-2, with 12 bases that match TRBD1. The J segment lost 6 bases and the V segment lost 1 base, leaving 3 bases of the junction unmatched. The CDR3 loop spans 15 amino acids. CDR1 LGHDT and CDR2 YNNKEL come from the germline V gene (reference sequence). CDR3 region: CASSQGDRGRHGYTF. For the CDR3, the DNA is TGTGCCAGCAGCCAAGGGGACAGGGGGCGGCATGGCTACACCTTC.

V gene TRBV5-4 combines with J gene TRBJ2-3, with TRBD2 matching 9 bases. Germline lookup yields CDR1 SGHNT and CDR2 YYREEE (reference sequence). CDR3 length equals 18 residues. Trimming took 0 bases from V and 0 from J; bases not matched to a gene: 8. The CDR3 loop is CASSLDRLAVSSTDTQYF. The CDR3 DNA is TGTGCCAGCAGCTTGGACAGACTAGCGGTGTCTAGCACAGATACGCAGTATTTT.

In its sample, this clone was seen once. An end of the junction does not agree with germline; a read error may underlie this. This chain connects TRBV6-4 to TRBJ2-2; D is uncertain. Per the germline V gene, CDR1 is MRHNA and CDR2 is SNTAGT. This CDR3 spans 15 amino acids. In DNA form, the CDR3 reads TGTGCCAGTAGTGACCCTCGAGTGGTCACCGGGGAGCTGTTTTTT. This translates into CASSDPRVVTGELFF.

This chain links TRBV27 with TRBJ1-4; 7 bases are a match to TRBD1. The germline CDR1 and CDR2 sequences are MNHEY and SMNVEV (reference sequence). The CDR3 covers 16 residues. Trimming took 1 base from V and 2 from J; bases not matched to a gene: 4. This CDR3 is CASSLYWTGTNEKLFF. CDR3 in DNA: TGTGCCAGCAGTTTATACTGGACAGGCACTAATGAAAAACTGTTTTTT.